The 9 T cell receptor beta chains listed next were all sequenced from one sample in a study of cytomegalovirus exposure and HLA in healthy donors. With 60 Vbeta and 13 Jbeta primers, the PCR was carried out. Sequencing used immunoSEQ multiplex PCR; TCRdb keeps in-frame clones, though not all of them. Altogether about 170,000 clones are present, 75% to 90% being singletons, with the ten largest covering approximately 2.2%. Sequencing used PBMCs. Source of these receptors: a male donor in good health and CMV-seronegative.

This rearrangement joins TRBV2 to TRBJ1-3; D may be TRBD1 (6 bases). V lost 6 bases and J lost 2, with 11 bases in between. Germline values: CDR1 SNHLY, CDR2 FYNNEI. The CDR3 covers 14 residues. This CDR3 reads CASSGRGPGNTIYF. CDR3 nucleotides: TGTGCCAGCAGCGGCAGGGGCCCTGGAAACACCATATATTTT.

V usage is TRBV5-1 and J usage is TRBJ2-4; 7 bases are shared with TRBD1. J gave up 6 bases and V 3 bases, and 9 bases lay outside the gene matches. CDR3 length: 15 amino acids. Per germline, CDR1 SGHRS and CDR2 YFSETQ. CDR3 residues: CASSSIQGSGNIQYF. The CDR3 DNA is TGCGCCAGCAGCTCAATACAGGGGAGCGGAAACATTCAGTACTTC.

The chain is built from TRBV9 and TRBJ2-1, with 7 bases matching TRBD1. The CDR3 spans 15 residues. V lost 1 base, J lost 1 base, and 2 bases stayed unmatched. Looked up from germline, CDR1 is SGDLS and CDR2 is YYNGEE. The CDR3 nucleotides read TGTGCCAGCAGCGTAACAGGGGTGTCCTACAATGAGCAGTTCTTC. Amino acid sequence: CASSVTGVSYNEQFF.

The chain is built from TRBV5-8 and TRBJ1-1; 7 bases line up with TRBD1. The CDR3 covers 14 residues. The germline gives CDR1 SGHTS, CDR2 YDEGEE. The ends lost 4 bases at V and 4 bases at J; junction bases unmatched: 7. In DNA form, the CDR3 reads TGTGCCAGCAGCGCGCGAACAGGGGCCACTGAAGCTTTCTTT. Its protein is CASSARTGATEAFF.

The sample holds a few counts of this clone. The chain combines TRBV10-3 with TRBJ2-2; D remains unclear. The V and J ends lost 10 bases and 6 bases respectively, with 12 bases between them. The CDR3 loop spans 12 amino acids. In germline, CDR1 is ENHRY, CDR2 SYGVKD. The CDR3 is CASSHQAGELFF. As DNA, the CDR3 is TGTGCCAGCAGCCATCAGGCCGGGGAGCTGTTTTTT.

This chain connects TRBV5-1 to TRBJ2-5; D uncertain. The last part of the DNA fits TRBJ2-7 better; the J call may be wrong. The germline gives CDR1 SGHRS, CDR2 YFSETQ. This CDR3 is built from 12 residues. CDR3 sequence: CASSLVGNEQYF. DNA for the CDR3: TGCGCCAGCAGCTTGGTGGGCAACGAGCAGTACTTC.

The V gene is TRBV7-2, the J gene TRBJ2-1; 10 positions match TRBD2. Germline lookup yields CDR1 SGHTA and CDR2 FQGNSA. The CDR3 contains 14 residues. Trimming took 3 bases from V and 6 from J; bases not matched to a gene: 2. The CDR3: CASSFLAGVNEQFF. The CDR3 nucleotides are TGTGCCAGCAGCTTTCTAGCGGGGGTCAATGAGCAGTTCTTC.

This clone was detected once. V and J are TRBV7-8 and TRBJ2-3; D possibly corresponds to TRBD1 (5 bases). V lost 6 bases and J lost 1, with 17 bases in between. Germline lookup yields CDR1 SGHVS and CDR2 FQNEAQ. The CDR3 consists of 16 residues. CDR3 DNA: TGTGCCAGCAGTTACCGAGTGCAGGGCGGCACAGATACGCAGTATTTT. Protein: CASSYRVQGGTDTQYF.

This chain joins TRBV19 and TRBJ1-1, with TRBD1 as a possible D gene (6 bases). The V gene's germline CDR1 is LNHDA and CDR2 SQIVND (reference sequence). CDR3 length equals 13 residues. V was clipped by 5 bases and J by 5 bases, with 12 bases between them. The CDR3 DNA reads TGTGCCAGTAGTCGTCCAGGGGTTACTGAAGCTTTCTTT. It yields the protein CASSRPGVTEAFF. The full variable domain, with the rest looked up from reference TRBV19 and TRBJ1-1, is DGGITQSPKYLFRKEGQNVTLSCEQNLNHDAMYWYRQDPGQGLRLIYYSQIVNDFQKGDIAEGYSVSREKKESFPLTVTSAQKNPTAFYLCASSRPGVTEAFFGQGTRLTVV.